The 18 T cell receptor beta chains reported below all come from one sample, sequenced in a study of cytomegalovirus exposure and HLA in healthy donors. The PCR employed 60 Vbeta primers together with 13 Jbeta primers. The protocol was immunoSEQ multiplex PCR, while the TCRdb copy is restricted to in-frame clones and leaves out a portion. With 45,000 to 55,000 clones in the sample, the ten largest clones hold roughly 5.5%. The specimen sequenced was PBMCs. These receptor sequences come from a male donor in good health and CMV-seropositive.

This chain uses TRBV5-8 with TRBJ2-3; 9 bases match TRBD2. The CDR3 contains 16 residues. Trimming cost V 1 base and J 4 bases; bases outside gene matches: 7. Germline CDR1 reads SGHTS; CDR2 reads YDEGEE. Here the CDR3 reads CASSLRPGLASDTQYF. As DNA, the CDR3 is TGTGCCAGCAGCTTGAGGCCGGGACTAGCATCAGATACGCAGTATTTT.

The V and J genes are TRBV7-6 and TRBJ1-4, with a tentative D call TRBD1 (6 bases). Germline V gene data show CDR1 as SGHVS and CDR2 as FNYEAQ. This CDR3 has 14 residues. Trimming removed 9 bases from V and 7 bases from J, with 18 bases in between. The CDR3 is CARPYTGPSEKLFF. The CDR3 DNA reads TGTGCCAGACCATATACAGGGCCGAGTGAAAAACTGTTTTTT. The full variable domain, its missing parts supplied by reference TRBV7-6 and TRBJ1-4, is GAGVSQSPRYKVTKRGQDVALRCDPISGHVSLYWYRQALGQGPEFLTYFNYEAQQDKSGLPNDRFSAERPEGSISTLTIQRTEQRDSAMYRCARPYTGPSEKLFFGSGTQLSVL.

V gene TRBV18 combines with J gene TRBJ2-7; tentatively, D is TRBD2 (5 bases). Trimming shortened V by 6 bases and J by 7 bases, and 16 bases separated the two germline ends. Germline V gene data show CDR1 as KGHSH and CDR2 as LQKENI. The CDR3 is 13 residues long. CDR3 nucleotide sequence: TGTGCCAGCTCCCAGGACTGGGAACGGGAGCAGTACTTC. Amino acids: CASSQDWEREQYF.

The chain recombines TRBV7-9 with TRBJ2-2; tentatively, D is TRBD1 (5 bases). Between the trimmed V and J ends, which lost 1 base and 4 bases, there was a span of 16 bases. CDR1 and CDR2 (germline): SEHNR, FQNEAQ (reference sequence). This CDR3 has 17 amino acids. CDR3 coding DNA: TGTGCCAGCAGCTTAGAGGTGGGGCAGGGCCGCACCGGGGAGCTGTTTTTT. It codes for CASSLEVGQGRTGELFF.

The chain uses TRBV4-2 and TRBJ2-7; tentatively, D is TRBD1 (5 bases). Trimming left V 0 bases short and J 3 bases short, with 15 bases between. The CDR3 has 16 residues. Germline loops: CDR1 LGHNA, CDR2 YNFKEQ. The CDR3 DNA follows: TGTGCCAGCAGCCAAGAAGGTGAGGCAGGACACTACGAGCAGTACTTC. Amino acid sequence: CASSQEGEAGHYEQYF.

V usage is TRBV27 and J usage is TRBJ1-5; no clear D. V was trimmed by 5 bases and J by 0 bases, leaving 8 bases between them. The CDR3 is made up of 14 amino acids. Germline-derived CDR1 and CDR2 are MNHEY and SMNVEV (reference sequence). The CDR3 region is CASSPHNSNQPQHF. The DNA for the CDR3 is TGTGCCAGCAGTCCCCACAATAGCAATCAGCCCCAGCATTTT.

The gene calls are TRBV7-9 and TRBJ2-2, with 8 bases identical to TRBD2. Germline V gene lookup returns CDR1 SEHNR and CDR2 FQNEAQ (reference sequence). The CDR3 is 16 amino acids. V lost 5 bases and J lost 5; bases outside the gene matches: 10. For the CDR3, the DNA is TGTGCCAGCAGCCCCGCCGGCGGGGGGCTAACCGGGGAGCTGTTTTTT. Translation gives CASSPAGGGLTGELFF.

This chain uses TRBV27 with TRBJ2-7; tentatively, D is TRBD1 (6 bases). CDR1 and CDR2 from the germline V gene are MNHEY and SMNVEV (reference sequence). Trimming removed 2 bases from V and 2 bases from J, with 10 bases in between. The CDR3 is made up of 14 amino acids. CDR3 nucleotides: TGTGCCAGCAGTTTAAAGGACAGCACCTACGAGCAGTACTTC. It codes for CASSLKDSTYEQYF.

The chain carries TRBV2 and TRBJ2-5, with 16 nucleotides matching TRBD2. The CDR3 contains 18 residues. V was pared by 9 bases and J by 5 bases, with 15 bases of the junction left unmatched. Germline V lookup: CDR1 SNHLY, CDR2 FYNNEI. This CDR3 reads CASNYAGTSGGAAETQYF. CDR3 bases: TGTGCCAGTAACTACGCCGGGACTAGCGGGGGGGCAGCGGAGACCCAGTACTTC.

The chain carries TRBV6-6 and TRBJ2-3, with a possible D match to TRBD1 (5 bases). The CDR3 spans 16 residues. Germline loops: CDR1 MNHNY, CDR2 SVGAGI (reference sequence). V lost 8 bases and J lost 1, with 19 bases in between. CDR3 region: CASGLVSGFGTDTQYF. In nucleotides, the CDR3 is TGTGCCAGCGGATTGGTGTCAGGGTTTGGCACAGATACGCAGTATTTT.

The chain combines TRBV9 with TRBJ2-2; D perhaps matches TRBD2 (6 bases). Trimming shortened V by 0 bases and J by 5 bases, and 17 bases separated the two germline ends. CDR1 is SGDLS, CDR2 YYNGEE, per germline. The CDR3 sequence is 17 residues long. In nucleotides, the CDR3 is TGTGCCAGCAGCGTAGTCGGGGGAACCGTGGGGACCGGGGAGCTGTTTTTT. It translates to CASSVVGGTVGTGELFF.

V gene TRBV9 combines with J gene TRBJ2-7; D is uncertain. The CDR3 has 14 amino acids. V dropped 0 bases and J dropped 4 bases, with 11 bases sitting between them. Germline lookup yields CDR1 SGDLS and CDR2 YYNGEE. CDR3 bases: TGTGCCAGCAGCGTAGGGTCCGGGTCATACGAGCAGTACTTC. Its protein is CASSVGSGSYEQYF.

The chain carries TRBV29-1 and TRBJ2-5, with D possibly being TRBD2 (6 bases). Per the germline V gene, CDR1 is SQVTM and CDR2 is ANQGSEA. The CDR3 contains 14 residues. V lost 5 bases to trimming and J lost 1 base, with 14 bases between them. CDR3 coding DNA: TGCAGCGTTAGGAGGGGCCCCACCCAAGAGACCCAGTACTTC. Amino acids: CSVRRGPTQETQYF.

This chain links TRBV6-6 with TRBJ1-1; D is ambiguous. This CDR3 has 12 amino acids. Germline loops: CDR1 MNHNY, CDR2 SVGAGI (reference sequence). Trimming removed 2 bases from V and 11 bases from J, with 12 bases in between. CDR3 DNA: TGTGCCAGCAGTTACACGTGGGAGGACGCTTTCTTT. It codes for CASSYTWEDAFF.

The chain combines TRBV5-6 with TRBJ2-7, with D perhaps TRBD2 (6 bases). Trimming pared 3 bases from V and 7 bases from J, leaving 14 bases between. Germline V CDR1 and CDR2: SGHDT, YYEEEE. The CDR3 loop spans 13 amino acids. The CDR3: CASSWGLSSEQYF. The DNA for the CDR3 is TGTGCCAGCAGCTGGGGACTTTCCTCTGAGCAGTACTTC. The full variable domain, completed using reference TRBV5-6 and TRBJ2-7, is DAGVTQSPTHLIKTRGQQVTLRCSPKSGHDTVSWYQQALGQGPQFIFQYYEEEERQRGNFPDRFSGHQFPNYSSELNVNALLLGDSALYLCASSWGLSSEQYFGPGTRLTVT.

The chain joins TRBV18 to TRBJ1-2; 8 bases match TRBD1. CDR1 is KGHSH and CDR2 is LQKENI in the germline V gene. The junction had 7 bases not matched to a gene; V was cut back by 2 bases and J by 8 bases. The length of the CDR3 is 14 residues. The CDR3 sequence is CASSPDRGMFGYTF. As DNA, the CDR3 is TGTGCCAGCTCACCAGACAGGGGCATGTTCGGCTACACCTTC.

The chain couples TRBV5-5 to TRBJ2-7, with D perhaps matching TRBD2 (7 bases). The CDR3 loop spans 14 amino acids. V dropped 2 bases and J dropped 2 bases, with 11 bases sitting between them. Germline-derived CDR1 and CDR2 are SGHKS and YYEKEE (reference sequence). The CDR3 region has the DNA TGTGCCAGCAGCTTCGCGGGGGCTACCTACGAGCAGTACTTC. This encodes CASSFAGATYEQYF. Using reference TRBV5-5 and TRBJ2-7 for the parts outside the CDR3, the full variable domain is DAGVTQSPTHLIKTRGQQVTLRCSPISGHKSVSWYQQVLGQGPQFIFQYYEKEERGRGNFPDRFSARQFPNYSSELNVNALLLGDSALYLCASSFAGATYEQYFGPGTRLTVT.

The chain employs TRBV5-6 and TRBJ2-6, with 7 bases that match TRBD1. The CDR3 loop spans 17 amino acids. V shed 2 bases and J 0 bases; nucleotides not matched to a gene: 5. The germline gives CDR1 SGHDT, CDR2 YYEEEE. This CDR3 is CASSFRDSFSGANVLTF. Here the CDR3 DNA reads TGTGCCAGCAGCTTCCGGGACAGCTTCTCTGGGGCCAACGTCCTGACTTTC.